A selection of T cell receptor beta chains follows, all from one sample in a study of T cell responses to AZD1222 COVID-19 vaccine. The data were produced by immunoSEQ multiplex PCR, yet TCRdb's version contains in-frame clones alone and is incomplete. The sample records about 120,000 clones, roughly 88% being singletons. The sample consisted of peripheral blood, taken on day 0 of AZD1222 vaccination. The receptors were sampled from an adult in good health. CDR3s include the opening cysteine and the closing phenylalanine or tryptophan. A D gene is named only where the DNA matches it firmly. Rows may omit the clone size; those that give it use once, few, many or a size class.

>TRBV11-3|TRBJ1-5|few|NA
TGTGCCAGCAGCTTAGACAGTCTAAGCCATCAGCCCCAGCATTTT
CASSLDSLSHQPQHF
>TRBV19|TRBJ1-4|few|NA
TGTGCCAGTAGTATCGCCGCGTTGGACTATGAAAAACTGTTTTTT
CASSIAALDYEKLFF
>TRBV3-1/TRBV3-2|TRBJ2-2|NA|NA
TGTGCCAGCAACCAAGCCGGGGAGCTGTTTTTT
CASNQAGELFF
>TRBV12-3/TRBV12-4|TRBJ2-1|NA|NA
TGTGCCAGCAGTTTAGGGGGGGTGAAGTTCTTC
CASSLGGVKFF
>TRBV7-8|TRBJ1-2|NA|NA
TGTGCCAGCAGCTTGGGGGACTTACAACTCAGCTACACCTTC
CASSLGDLQLSYTF
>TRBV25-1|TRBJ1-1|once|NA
TGTGCCAGCACCGCAACGCCTTGGAACACTGAAGCTTTCTTT
CASTATPWNTEAFF
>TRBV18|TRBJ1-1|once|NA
TGTGCCAGCTCACTATGGGACCCAAGCGCTGAAGCTTTCTTT
CASSLWDPSAEAFF
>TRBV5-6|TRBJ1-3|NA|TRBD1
TGTGCCAGCAGCTCATATACCGGGACAGGGTCTGGAAACACCATATATTTT
CASSSYTGTGSGNTIYF
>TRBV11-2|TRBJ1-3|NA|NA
TGTGCCAGCAGCTTAGGGGTCTCTGGAAACACCATATATTTT
CASSLGVSGNTIYF
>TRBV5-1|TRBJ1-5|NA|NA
TGCGCCAGCAGCTTGGCTGGAAATCAGCCCCAGCATTTT
CASSLAGNQPQHF
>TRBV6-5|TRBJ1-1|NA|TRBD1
TGTGCCAGCAGTTACTTCGCAGGACAGGGAATGGCTTTCTTT
CASSYFAGQGMAFF
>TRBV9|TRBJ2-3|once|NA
TGTGCCCCCCTAAAGTCGGAGGAGAGCACAGATACGCAGTATTTT
CAPLKSEESTDTQYF
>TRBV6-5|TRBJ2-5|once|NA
TGTGCCAGCATTAGGGGGGCGAGGGAGACCCAGTACTTC
CASIRGARETQYF
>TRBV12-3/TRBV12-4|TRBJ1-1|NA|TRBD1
TGTGCCAGCAGTCCCTGGACAGGGGAAGCTTTCTTT
CASSPWTGEAFF
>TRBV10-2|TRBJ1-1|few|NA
TGCGCCAGCACTCTTTTCCTCGACGCTGAAGCTTTCTTT
CASTLFLDAEAFF
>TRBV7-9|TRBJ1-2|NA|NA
TGTGCCAGCAGCGTTCAGGATAACTATGGCTACACCTTC
CASSVQDNYGYTF
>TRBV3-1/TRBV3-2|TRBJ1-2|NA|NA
TGTGCCAGCAGCCAAGATGGGCAGTATGGCTACACCTTC
CASSQDGQYGYTF
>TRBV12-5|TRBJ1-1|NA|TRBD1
TGTGCTAGTGCCCCCGGGACAGTCTCTTTAATGAACACTGAAGCTTTCTTT
CASAPGTVSLMNTEAFF
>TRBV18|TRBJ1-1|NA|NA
TGTGCCAGCGCACTCCGAAGAGCCCTGAACACTGAAGCTTTCTTT
CASALRRALNTEAFF
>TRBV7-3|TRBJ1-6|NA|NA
TGTGCCAGCAGCTTGAGGGTGCGCTCACCCCTCCACTTT
CASSLRVRSPLHF
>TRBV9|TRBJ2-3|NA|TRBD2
TGTGCCAGCAGCGTAGCGGGTAGCGGGGGGCCCGGCACAGATACGCAGTATTTT
CASSVAGSGGPGTDTQYF
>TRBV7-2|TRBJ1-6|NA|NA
TGTGCCAGCAGCCCCGGACACGTCGGTAATTCACCCCTCCACTTT
CASSPGHVGNSPLHF
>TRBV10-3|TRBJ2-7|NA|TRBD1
TGTGCCATCAGTAGATCGCAGGACAGGAGCTCCTACGAGCAGTACTTC
CAISRSQDRSSYEQYF
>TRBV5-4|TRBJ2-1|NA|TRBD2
TGTGCCAGCAGCTGGCGAGCGGGGGGACTGTATAGCTCCTACAATGAGCAGTTCTTC
CASSWRAGGLYSSYNEQFF
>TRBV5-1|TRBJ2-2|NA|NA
TGCGCCAGCAGCTTGTTGGGACCCGAGGGCACCGGGGAGCTGTTTTTT
CASSLLGPEGTGELFF
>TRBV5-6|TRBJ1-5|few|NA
TGTGCCAGCAGCTCTGGTCCTAGCAATCAGCCCCAGCATTTT
CASSSGPSNQPQHF
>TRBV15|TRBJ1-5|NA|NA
TGTGCCACCAGCAGAGATGATGATAGCAATCAGCCCCAGCATTTT
CATSRDDDSNQPQHF
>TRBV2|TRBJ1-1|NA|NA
TGTGCCAGCGGACAAGTGAACACTGAAGCTTTCTTT
CASGQVNTEAFF
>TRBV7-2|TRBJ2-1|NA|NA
TGTGCCAGCAGCTTAAGGGCTAGGGATGAGCAGTTCTTC
CASSLRARDEQFF
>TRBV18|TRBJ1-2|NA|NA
TGTGCCAGCTCACCATCCGGGTATGGCTACACCTTC
CASSPSGYGYTF